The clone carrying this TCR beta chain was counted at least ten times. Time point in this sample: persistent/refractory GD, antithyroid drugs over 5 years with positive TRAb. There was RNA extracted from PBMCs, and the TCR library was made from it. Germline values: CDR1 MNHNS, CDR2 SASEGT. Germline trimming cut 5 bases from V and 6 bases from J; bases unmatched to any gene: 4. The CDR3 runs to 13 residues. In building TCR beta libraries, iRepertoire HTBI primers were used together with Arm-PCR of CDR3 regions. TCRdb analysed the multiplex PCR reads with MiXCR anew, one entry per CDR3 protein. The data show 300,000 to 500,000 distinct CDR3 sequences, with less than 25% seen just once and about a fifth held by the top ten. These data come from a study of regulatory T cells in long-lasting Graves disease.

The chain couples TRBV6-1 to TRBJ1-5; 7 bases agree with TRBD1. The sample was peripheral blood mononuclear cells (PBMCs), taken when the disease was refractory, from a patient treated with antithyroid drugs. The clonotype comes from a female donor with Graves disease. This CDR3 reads CASSQHRGQPQHF. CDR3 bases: TGTGCCAGCAGTCAGCACAGGGGTCAGCCCCAGCATTTT.